These 8 T cell receptor beta chains share one sample of origin, sequenced in a study of breast tumors, draining lymph nodes, adjacent tissues. Breast cancer patients provided tissue from their axillary draining lymph nodes. TCRdb analysed the multiplex PCR reads with MiXCR anew, one entry per CDR3 protein. This sample has under 150,000 distinct CDR3 sequences, with 21% found just once. Sequenced input: axillary lymph node tissue. These receptors were obtained from a female donor with breast cancer. Some clones in this sample may be carry-over from other donors' samples.

With respect to this clonotype: The junction and the germline gene differ at one end; a read error may be behind it. V usage is TRBV20-1 and J usage is TRBJ2-7; 10 nucleotides agree with TRBD2. Germline loops: CDR1 DFQATT, CDR2 SNEGSKA (reference sequence). The CDR3 is 15 residues long. The CDR3 loop reads CGASTSGVISYEQHF. The DNA of the CDR3 is TGCGGTGCTAGCACTAGCGGGGTGATCTCCTACGAGCAGCACTTC.

As regards this clonotype: A much larger clone differs by one base, so this may be a read error. The rearrangement uses TRBV14 and TRBJ2-2; D perhaps matches TRBD2 (5 bases). Germline V gene lookup returns CDR1 SGHDN and CDR2 FVKESK. Trimming shortened V by 6 bases and J by 6 bases, and 11 bases separated the two germline ends. The CDR3 is 13 residues long. CDR3 coding DNA: TGTGCCAGCAGAGGGAGCAACGCCGGGGAGCTGTTTTTT. This encodes CASRGSNAGELFF.

Note on this clonotype: A much bigger clone sits one base away, suggesting this may be a read error. The conserved phenylalanine or tryptophan normally closing the CDR3 is absent here, so this likely arose from a read error. The chain joins TRBV7-7 to TRBJ2-7; 9 nucleotides agree with TRBD2. The CDR3 contains 17 residues. Per germline, CDR1 SSHAT and CDR2 FNYEAQ (reference sequence). CDR3 in DNA: TGTGCTAGCAGCCCGAGGCTAGCGGGAAAACAACCCTACGAGCAGTACTCC. Translation gives CASSPRLAGKQPYEQYS.

This clonotype was found many times. The chain employs TRBV3-1 and TRBJ2-7; the D gene is possibly TRBD2 (6 bases). Germline assignment: CDR1 LGHDT and CDR2 YNNKEL (reference sequence). The V gene lost 10 bases and the J gene lost 0 bases, with 13 bases spanning the gap. The CDR3 covers 13 residues. CDR3 residues: CATSTGASYEQYF. CDR3 in DNA: TGTGCCACTAGCACGGGAGCCTCCTACGAGCAGTACTTC.

Of note for this clonotype: This may be a read error, as it is one base from a much larger clone. The CDR3 does not end in the conserved phenylalanine or tryptophan, so this is likely a read error. The chain combines TRBV6-1 with TRBJ1-5; TRBD1 matches 7 bases. The germline gives CDR1 MNHNS, CDR2 SASEGT. V gave up 7 bases and J gave up 0 bases; unmatched junction bases: 9. The CDR3 spans 16 residues. CDR3 sequence: CASTPWTGLSNQPQHL. In DNA, the CDR3 is TGTGCCAGCACCCCTTGGACAGGACTTAGCAATCAGCCCCAGCATCTT.

The chain is built from TRBV28 and TRBJ1-5; D call uncertain. The germline V gene encodes CDR1 MDHEN and CDR2 SYDVKM. Trimming cost V 1 base and J 3 bases, with 4 bases left between them. The CDR3 runs to 13 residues. The CDR3 loop is CASSLYNNQPQHF. The CDR3 region has the DNA TGTGCCAGCAGTTTATATAACAATCAGCCCCAGCATTTT.

As concerns this clonotype: A much larger clone differs by one base, so this may be a read error. The gene calls are TRBV30 and TRBJ2-1; 14 positions match TRBD2. The CDR3 has 16 residues. The J segment lost 8 bases and the V segment lost 4 bases, leaving 10 bases of the junction unmatched. CDR1 and CDR2 from the germline V gene are GTSNPN and SVGIG (reference sequence). In DNA form, the CDR3 reads TGTGCCTGGACCAGACTAGCGGGAGGGCGGTACGATGAGCAGTTCTTC. Protein sequence: CAWTRLAGGRYDEQFF.

This clonotype was recorded a few times. This chain links TRBV27 with TRBJ2-1; D is possibly TRBD2 (5 bases). Germline CDR1 and CDR2: MNHEY and SMNVEV (reference sequence). V was shortened by 6 bases and J by 2 bases, with 14 bases between the two germline ends. CDR3 length equals 15 residues. CDR3 sequence (DNA): TGTGCCAGCAGGAAAACTAGTCTAACCTACAATGAGCAGTTCTTC. This sequence encodes CASRKTSLTYNEQFF.